The next 7 T cell receptor beta chains were all read from a single sample in a study of OX40 agonist ivuxolimab in advanced cancers. Repertoires were generated with immunoSEQ multiplex PCR, while TCRdb's copy carries only in-frame clones and drops some. The sample lists about 80,000 clones, 88% occurring once. The sequencing here drew on CD4+ or CD8+ T cells sorted from blood, taken in a trial of the OX40 agonist ivuxolimab. These receptors were collected from an adult with an advanced solid tumor such as melanoma, head and neck, liver or kidney cancer.

The rearrangement joins TRBV5-1 to TRBJ1-1; 9 bases are a match to TRBD1. Trimming cost V 4 bases and J 3 bases; bases outside gene matches: 4. This CDR3 has 14 amino acids. Germline CDR1 is SGHRS and CDR2 is YFSETQ. The CDR3 DNA reads as TGCGCCAGCAGCCTACAGGGGGCGGACACTGAAGCTTTCTTT. Protein sequence: CASSLQGADTEAFF.

The chain employs TRBV5-1 and TRBJ2-7; 11 bases are shared with TRBD1. Germline assignment: CDR1 SGHRS and CDR2 YFSETQ. This CDR3 has 13 amino acids. After removal of 3 bases from V and 5 bases from J, the junction contained 1 base not matched to a gene. CDR3 region: CASSWDRGDEQYF. DNA of the CDR3: TGCGCCAGCAGCTGGGACAGGGGGGACGAGCAGTACTTC.

The chain recombines TRBV19 with TRBJ1-4; D gene unclear. V was shortened by 5 bases and J by 3 bases, with 13 bases between the two germline ends. The CDR3 spans 15 residues. The V gene's germline CDR1 is LNHDA and CDR2 SQIVND (reference sequence). The CDR3 spells CASSSPAAANEKLFF. The CDR3, as DNA: TGTGCCAGTAGTTCTCCGGCAGCAGCTAATGAAAAACTGTTTTTT.

The chain is built from TRBV9 and TRBJ2-3; 10 bases are a match to TRBD1. The CDR3 spans 16 residues. V lost 3 bases and J lost 1; bases outside the gene matches: 5. The germline gives CDR1 SGDLS, CDR2 YYNGEE. Written as DNA, the CDR3 is TGTGCCAGCAGCGGGGTCGACAGGGGGCGCACAGATACGCAGTATTTT. It codes for CASSGVDRGRTDTQYF.

This chain connects TRBV27 to TRBJ2-5, with D possibly TRBD2 on 5 matching bases. CDR1 is MNHEY, CDR2 SMNVEV, per germline (reference sequence). The CDR3 runs to 15 residues. The V end was cut by 0 bases, the J end by 4 bases, with 12 bases between. As DNA, the CDR3 is TGTGCCAGCAGTTTATCCACTAGAGGGCGAGAGACCCAGTACTTC. Its protein product is CASSLSTRGRETQYF.

The chain combines TRBV6-1 with TRBJ1-1; no reliable D call. V lost 1 base to trimming and J lost 4 bases, with 4 bases between them. The CDR3 is 12 residues long. The germline gives CDR1 MNHNS, CDR2 SASEGT. CDR3 bases: TGTGCCAGCAGTGAAGTCACCACTGAAGCTTTCTTT. As protein: CASSEVTTEAFF.

In the case of this clone: One junction end disagrees with the germline gene, perhaps due to a read error. This CDR3 is also generated by other DNA sequences in the sample. The chain combines TRBV5-1 with TRBJ2-5, with a tentative D call TRBD1 (6 bases). The CDR3 length is 17 residues. The V gene's germline CDR1 is SGHRS and CDR2 YFSETQ. DNA for the CDR3: TGCGCCAGCAGCCAAGCAAAGTATCAGGGGCTCCAAGAGACTCAGTACTTC. Encoded protein: CASSQAKYQGLQETQYF.